This entry lists 15 T cell receptor beta chains sequenced from one sample in a study of blood T cells in healthy people across ages. Through a sample-barcoded 5' primer and a J-beta primer mix, a second PCR was run for about 6 to 11 cycles. Using its own MiXCR run on the 5' RACE reads, TCRdb lists one record per CDR3 protein. Of hundreds of thousands of distinct CDR3 sequences in the sample, around 45% were seen once. The source material was blood. Source of these receptors: a woman aged 55-75 years in good health.

This clonotype was detected once. The chain recombines TRBV20-1 with TRBJ2-7; no firm D call. Trimming cost V 1 base and J 0 bases, with 10 bases left between them. The germline V gene has CDR1 DFQATT and CDR2 SNEGSKA (reference sequence). This CDR3 spans 14 amino acids. CDR3 region: CSARVPPGSYEQYF. The CDR3 nucleotides read TGCAGTGCTAGAGTCCCACCGGGCTCCTACGAGCAGTACTTC.

The chain has TRBV28 and TRBJ2-3, with D possibly matching TRBD2 (5 bases). This CDR3 contains 14 residues. Per the germline V gene, CDR1 is MDHEN and CDR2 is SYDVKM. Deletions cut 8 bases from V and 3 bases from J, with 15 bases between. In DNA, the CDR3 is TGTGCCAGCGTCGAGGAAACGGGGACAGATACGCAGTATTTT. Translation gives CASVEETGTDTQYF.

The chain couples TRBV12-3 or TRBV12-4 to TRBJ2-3; D is ambiguous. V lost 5 bases and J 14 bases, leaving 14 bases between the germline ends. The CDR3 has 11 amino acids. The CDR3 DNA reads as TGTGCCAGCAGTCTGGACCAAAGTCGGTATTTT. It specifies CASSLDQSRYF.

V usage is TRBV11-2 and J usage is TRBJ2-1, with TRBD1 identical over 7 bases. Germline trimming cut 0 bases from V and 1 base from J; bases unmatched to any gene: 6. From germline, CDR1 is SGHAT and CDR2 FQNNGV. The CDR3 sequence is 17 residues long. The CDR3 sequence is CASSLDQQTGSYNEQFF. The CDR3 nucleotides read TGTGCCAGCAGCTTAGATCAGCAGACAGGGTCCTACAATGAGCAGTTCTTC.

V usage is TRBV29-1 and J usage is TRBJ2-5; no reliable D call. Deletions cut 4 bases from V and 5 bases from J, with 17 bases between. Looked up from germline, CDR1 is SQVTM and CDR2 is ANQGSEA. This CDR3 has 14 amino acids. The CDR3 bases are TGCAGCGTTGGAATCCCGGAACGCGGTGAGACCCAGTACTTC. This sequence encodes CSVGIPERGETQYF.

The V and J genes are TRBV27 and TRBJ1-1; D perhaps matches TRBD1 (6 bases). CDR1 is MNHEY, CDR2 SMNVEV, per germline (reference sequence). Trimming took off 7 bases at V and 0 bases at J, with 15 bases between the two ends. This CDR3 spans 15 amino acids. The CDR3 nucleotides read TGTGCCAGCAACCTCTCGGGACACCTGAACACTGAAGCTTTCTTT. Amino acids: CASNLSGHLNTEAFF.

J is TRBJ1-6 and V is TRBV15; D might be TRBD1 (6 bases). CDR1 is LNHNV and CDR2 is YYDKDF in the germline V gene (reference sequence). The CDR3 spans 18 residues. The V gene lost 4 bases and the J gene lost 7 bases, with 23 bases spanning the gap. CDR3 protein: CATSKGGGTAGMNSPLHF. The DNA of the CDR3 is TGTGCCACCAGCAAAGGAGGGGGGACGGCGGGTATGAATTCACCCCTCCACTTT.

J is TRBJ2-1 and V is TRBV20-1, with a tentative D call TRBD2 (5 bases). The CDR3 has 15 residues. Germline V lookup: CDR1 DFQATT, CDR2 SNEGSKA (reference sequence). The V gene lost 3 bases and the J gene lost 0 bases, with 12 bases spanning the gap. The DNA for the CDR3 is TGCAGTGCTAGTTGGAGGAGGACCTCCTACAATGAGCAGTTCTTC. This encodes CSASWRRTSYNEQFF.

This chain links TRBV5-1 with TRBJ2-5; 7 nucleotides match TRBD1. The end of the DNA fits TRBJ2-1 better, so the J call may be wrong. Germline CDR1 and CDR2: SGHRS and YFSETQ. CDR3 length equals 14 residues. CDR3: CASSADRIQETQFF. As DNA, the CDR3 is TGCGCCAGCAGCGCGGACAGGATCCAAGAGACCCAGTTCTTC.

In the case of this clonotype: Given a much more abundant clone one base away, this may be a read error. V is TRBV20-1 and J is TRBJ2-7, with D maybe TRBD2 (6 bases). The length of the CDR3 is 12 residues. CDR1 is DFQATT, CDR2 SNEGSKA, per germline (reference sequence). CDR3 sequence (DNA): TGCAGTGCTAGCGGGAGCTCCTACGAGCGGTACTTC. This gives the protein CSASGSSYERYF.

V usage is TRBV28 and J usage is TRBJ2-7; TRBD2 might be the D (5 bases). Germline V lookup: CDR1 MDHEN, CDR2 SYDVKM. Trimming left V 6 bases short and J 2 bases short, with 8 bases between. The CDR3 contains 12 residues. CDR3 in amino acids: CASRSGTYEQYF. The CDR3 coding sequence is TGTGCCAGCAGGTCGGGAACCTACGAGCAGTACTTC.

V is TRBV7-9 and J is TRBJ2-1; the D gene is possibly TRBD2 (6 bases). Between the trimmed V and J ends, which lost 4 bases and 1 base, there was a span of 14 bases. The CDR3 runs to 16 residues. Germline CDR1 is SEHNR and CDR2 is FQNEAQ (reference sequence). The CDR3 bases are TGTGCCAGCAGCTCGGTAGCGGTAGGTTCCTACAATGAGCAGTTCTTC. This encodes CASSSVAVGSYNEQFF.

This sequence joins TRBV7-9 and TRBJ2-3, with D possibly TRBD2 on 5 matching bases. The CDR3 loop spans 13 amino acids. Trimming took off 6 bases at V and 4 bases at J, with 11 bases between the two ends. Per the germline V gene, CDR1 is SEHNR and CDR2 is FQNEAQ (reference sequence). DNA of the CDR3: TGTGCCAGCAGTCATACTAGTCCAGATACGCAGTATTTT. Translated: CASSHTSPDTQYF.

The V call is TRBV3-1, the J call TRBJ2-3, with D maybe TRBD2 (6 bases). This CDR3 has 16 amino acids. Germline CDR1 and CDR2: LGHDT and YNNKEL (reference sequence). Trimming cost V 4 bases and J 3 bases, with 17 bases left between them. The CDR3 region has the DNA TGTGCCAGCAGCCCGCCCCCGGGAGTGTATACAGATACGCAGTATTTT. It codes for CASSPPPGVYTDTQYF.

This clonotype was counted at least ten times. Written as DNA, the CDR3 is TGTGCCATCAGTGAGTCGTTCCAGGGGAAGGAAAAACTGTTTTTT. Amino acid sequence: CAISESFQGKEKLFF. The chain employs TRBV10-3 and TRBJ1-4, with D perhaps matching TRBD1 (6 bases). V was trimmed by 0 bases and J by 8 bases, leaving 13 bases between them. Germline assignment: CDR1 ENHRY and CDR2 SYGVKD. The CDR3 spans 15 residues.